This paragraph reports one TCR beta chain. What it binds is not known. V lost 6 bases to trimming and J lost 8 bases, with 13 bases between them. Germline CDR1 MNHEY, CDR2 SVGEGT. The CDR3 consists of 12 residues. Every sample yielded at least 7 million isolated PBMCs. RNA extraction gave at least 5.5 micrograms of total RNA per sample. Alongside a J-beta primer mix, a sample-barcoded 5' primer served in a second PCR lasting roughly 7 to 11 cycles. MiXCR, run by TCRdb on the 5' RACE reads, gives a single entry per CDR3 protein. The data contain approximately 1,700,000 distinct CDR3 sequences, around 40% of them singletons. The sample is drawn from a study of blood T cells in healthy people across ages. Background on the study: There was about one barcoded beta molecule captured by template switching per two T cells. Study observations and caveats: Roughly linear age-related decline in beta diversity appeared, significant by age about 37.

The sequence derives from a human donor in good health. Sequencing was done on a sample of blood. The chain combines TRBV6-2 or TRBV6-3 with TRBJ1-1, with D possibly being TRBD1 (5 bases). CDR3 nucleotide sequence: TGTGCCAGCAGATATGGCGGGACCGAAGCTTTCTTT. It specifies CASRYGGTEAFF.